The text below deals with one T cell receptor (beta chain). Method: immunoSEQ multiplex PCR; TCRdb's copy keeps in-frame clones and lacks some. The repertoire has 110,000 to 150,000 clones, 88% of them found once; the top ten carry 1.8%. This sample was included in a study of blood T cell repertoires in COVID-19. Study-level background: Whether acute or convalescent, the COVID-19 samples came from the United States, Italy and Spain. T cells, B-cell-depleted T cells, or PBMCs supplied cDNA or gDNA.

There are 15 residues in the CDR3. CDR1 and CDR2 from the germline V gene are MNHNY and SVGAGI (reference sequence). Losses at the gene ends were 2 bases for V and 2 bases for J; bases not matched to a gene: 5. The chain links TRBV6-6 to TRBJ1-1; 7 bases align to TRBD1. This TCR came from a man in his 70s with acute or convalescent COVID-19. The specimen sequenced was peripheral blood. Here the CDR3 reads CASSYGGQSNTEAFF. CDR3 bases: TGTGCCAGCAGTTACGGGGGACAGAGCAACACTGAAGCTTTCTTT.